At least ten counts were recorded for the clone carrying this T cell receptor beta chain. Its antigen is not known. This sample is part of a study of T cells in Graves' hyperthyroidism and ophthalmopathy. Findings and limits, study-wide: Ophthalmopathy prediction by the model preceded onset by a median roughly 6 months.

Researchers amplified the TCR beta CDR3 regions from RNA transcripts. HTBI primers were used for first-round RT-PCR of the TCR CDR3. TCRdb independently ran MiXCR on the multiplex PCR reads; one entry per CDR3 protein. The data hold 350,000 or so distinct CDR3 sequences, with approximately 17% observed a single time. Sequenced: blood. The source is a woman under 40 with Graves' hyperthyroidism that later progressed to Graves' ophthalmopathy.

The CDR3 loop is CASSRRTQDTQYF. Here the CDR3 DNA reads TGTGCCAGCAGTCGCCGGACACAAGATACGCAGTATTTT. This chain connects TRBV12-3 or TRBV12-4 to TRBJ2-3; TRBD1 might be the D (5 bases). This CDR3 spans 13 amino acids. Trimming removed 5 bases at V and 5 bases at J, with 11 bases between.